A selection of T cell receptor beta chains follows, all from one sample in a study of response to subunit inactivated influenza vaccine. TCRdb independently ran MiXCR on the RT-PCR reads; one entry per CDR3 protein. The sample yields more than 450,000 distinct CDR3 sequences, around 11% seen once. The sample consisted of PBMCs from blood, taken on the day of vaccination. Receptors were obtained from a man in his fifties or sixties who received an inactivated influenza vaccine. Both conserved end residues are part of each CDR3. The order of the fields is D gene, J gene, V gene, clone size, CDR3 protein, CDR3 DNA. A D gene is named only where the DNA matches it firmly. The size field is filled for only some rows; it gives once, few, many or a size class.

-	TRBJ2-5	TRBV12-3/TRBV12-4	many	CASRIQGQETQYF	TGTGCCAGCAGAATACAGGGTCAAGAGACCCAGTACTTC
TRBD2	TRBJ2-7	TRBV11-2	-	CASSLGGLAGFYEQYF	TGTGCCAGCAGCCTCGGAGGACTAGCGGGGTTCTACGAGCAGTACTTC
TRBD1	TRBJ2-5	TRBV14	-	CASSHPGGQGEKTQYF	TGTGCCAGCAGCCACCCGGGGGGACAGGGCGAAAAGACCCAGTACTTC
-	TRBJ2-3	TRBV5-6	many	CASSLIPDTQYF	TGTGCCAGCAGCTTGATTCCAGATACGCAGTATTTT
TRBD2	TRBJ2-5	TRBV7-9	many	CASSPSGGDVAETQYF	TGTGCCAGCAGTCCGAGCGGGGGGGATGTTGCAGAGACCCAGTACTTC
TRBD1	TRBJ2-5	TRBV20-1	-	CSAPGQGALRQETQYF	TGCAGTGCACCGGGACAGGGGGCTCTGAGGCAAGAGACCCAGTACTTC
TRBD1	TRBJ1-5	TRBV12-3/TRBV12-4	many	CASSLDRADQPQHF	TGTGCCAGCAGTCTCGACAGGGCGGATCAGCCCCAGCATTTT
-	TRBJ2-1	TRBV6-2/TRBV6-3	-	CASSIPGLGGGDNEQFF	TGTGCCAGCAGCATACCGGGACTAGGGGGCGGGGACAATGAGCAGTTCTTC
TRBD2	TRBJ2-1	TRBV6-5	many	CASSYSGTSNEQFF	TGTGCCAGCAGTTACTCAGGGACTAGTAATGAGCAGTTCTTC
-	TRBJ2-2	TRBV12-3/TRBV12-4	few	CASSFGHTGELFF	TGTGCCAGCAGTTTTGGTCACACCGGGGAGCTGTTTTTT
TRBD1	TRBJ2-7	TRBV12-3/TRBV12-4	many	CASRGQSYEQYF	TGTGCCAGCAGGGGACAGTCCTACGAGCAGTACTTC
-	TRBJ2-2	TRBV7-2	-	CASSSIAPGELFF	TGTGCCAGCAGCTCCATTGCCCCCGGGGAGCTGTTTTTT
TRBD1	TRBJ1-1	TRBV28	-	CASSYFTGTGEGTEAFF	TGTGCCAGCAGTTACTTTACCGGGACAGGGGAGGGAACTGAAGCTTTCTTT
-	TRBJ2-5	TRBV29-1	few	CSVEFSGTLETQYF	TGCAGCGTTGAATTTTCCGGGACATTGGAGACCCAGTACTTC
-	TRBJ2-2	TRBV6-2/TRBV6-3	few	CASSPGQTNTGELFF	TGTGCCAGCAGCCCTGGACAGACGAACACCGGGGAGCTGTTTTTT
TRBD2	TRBJ2-7	TRBV13	few	CASSWGLVGREQYF	TGTGCCAGCAGCTGGGGACTAGTTGGTCGCGAGCAGTACTTC
-	TRBJ2-5	TRBV7-6	-	CASSLAQLRLETQYF	TGTGCCAGCAGCTTAGCGCAACTGAGGTTAGAGACCCAGTACTTC
-	TRBJ2-4	TRBV11-2	-	CASRGTAAKNIQYF	TGTGCCAGCCGGGGGACAGCTGCCAAAAACATTCAGTACTTC
TRBD1	TRBJ1-2	TRBV29-1	-	CSVDPGQGLFNYGYTF	TGCAGCGTTGATCCGGGACAGGGGCTTTTCAACTATGGCTACACCTTC
-	TRBJ2-7	TRBV6-5	-	CASSSLRTGAGLSYEQYF	TGTGCCAGCAGTTCCCTCCGGACGGGCGCGGGGCTGTCCTACGAGCAGTACTTC
-	TRBJ2-2	TRBV20-1	few	CSARDVFLGSTGELFF	TGCAGTGCTAGAGATGTGTTCCTGGGGAGCACCGGGGAGCTGTTTTTT
-	TRBJ2-7	TRBV20-1	-	CSPNSQGSEQYF	TGCAGCCCTAATTCACAGGGATCGGAGCAGTACTTC
-	TRBJ2-7	TRBV18	-	CASSLNSVYEQYF	TGTGCCAGCTCCCTAAACAGTGTTTACGAGCAGTACTTC
-	TRBJ1-1	TRBV6-5	-	CASSYPLGGWTEAFF	TGTGCCAGCAGTTACCCTCTAGGGGGTTGGACTGAAGCTTTCTTT
-	TRBJ2-3	TRBV20-1	-	CSALMRDYRPDTQYF	TGCAGTGCCCTAATGCGGGATTATCGTCCGGATACGCAGTATTTT
-	TRBJ1-2	TRBV7-9	many	CASSYGTLQPRGGYTF	TGTGCCAGCAGCTACGGGACACTCCAGCCTAGGGGTGGCTACACCTTC
-	TRBJ2-5	TRBV6-5	few	CASSYSPKTATQETQYF	TGTGCCAGCAGTTACTCCCCGAAGACGGCCACCCAAGAGACCCAGTACTTC
-	TRBJ2-7	TRBV14	few	CASSQVGAQNEQYF	TGTGCCAGCAGCCAAGTGGGCGCCCAGAACGAGCAGTACTTC
TRBD1	TRBJ2-5	TRBV7-2	-	CASSLWDRGRETQYF	TGTGCCAGCAGCTTGTGGGACAGGGGGAGGGAGACCCAGTACTTC
-	TRBJ1-1	TRBV12-3/TRBV12-4	few	CASSHTGLMNTEAFF	TGTGCCAGCAGCCATACAGGACTGATGAACACTGAAGCTTTCTTT
-	TRBJ2-2	TRBV20-1	-	CSASPGNTGELFF	TGCAGTGCTAGTCCGGGGAACACCGGGGAGCTGTTTTTT
-	TRBJ1-6	TRBV6-5	-	CASSYSVEGRSPLHF	TGTGCCAGCAGTTACTCTGTGGAAGGCCGATCACCCCTCCACTTT
-	TRBJ2-5	TRBV28	-	CASSLYGGTQYF	TGTGCCAGCAGTTTATATGGGGGGACCCAGTACTTC
-	TRBJ2-7	TRBV20-1	-	CSSYRGHPGEQYF	TGCAGTTCCTACAGAGGGCACCCAGGCGAGCAGTACTTC
-	TRBJ1-1	TRBV12-3/TRBV12-4	few	CASSKQSSEAFF	TGTGCCAGCAGTAAACAGAGTTCTGAAGCTTTCTTT
-	TRBJ1-4	TRBV6-1	few	CASSRSVNEKLFF	TGTGCCAGCAGTCGGAGTGTTAATGAAAAACTGTTTTTT
-	TRBJ1-6	TRBV7-2	few	CASSVSGTEANSPLHF	TGTGCCAGCAGCGTTTCCGGGACGGAGGCTAATTCACCCCTCCACTTT
TRBD1	TRBJ1-5	TRBV5-5	-	CASSLVPGGGQPQHF	TGTGCCAGCAGCTTGGTTCCAGGGGGAGGTCAGCCCCAGCATTTT
-	TRBJ1-6	TRBV15	once	CATSLGDRSPLHF	TGTGCCACCAGCCTCGGCGATCGATCACCCCTCCACTTT
-	TRBJ2-7	TRBV7-6	few	CASSLDGRGKYEQYF	TGTGCCAGCAGCTTAGATGGCAGGGGAAAATACGAGCAGTACTTC